The present T cell receptor beta chain was sequenced within a study of T-cell memory formation after mild COVID-19. General study points: Balance between CD4 and CD8 was seen in clones contracting day 15 to 85, and a CD4+ lean was seen in later expanders. Contracting clones localized mainly to CM and EM when CD4+ and mainly to EMRA when CD8+.

This clonotype has a handful of counts. The antigen is not known. The CDR3 is made up of 16 amino acids. Germline lookup yields CDR1 KGHSH and CDR2 LQKENI. Trimming took 3 bases from V and 4 from J; bases not matched to a gene: 8. It was 5'RACE with constant-segment primers that produced the TCR alpha and TCR beta cDNA libraries, which carried sample barcodes and UMIs. MiXCR, run by TCRdb on the 5' RACE reads, gives a single entry per CDR3 protein. Of fewer than 150,000 distinct CDR3 sequences in the sample, about 6% are singletons; the top ten hold roughly 2%. V usage is TRBV18 and J usage is TRBJ2-1; 8 positions match TRBD2. This TCR was recovered from an adult woman who had mild COVID-19 (a few samples of this study predate the infection). Cell type and time point are not known. Sequencing used PBMCs or a T cell subset sorted from them (not recorded which). In DNA form, the CDR3 reads TGTGCCAGCTCACCGGCCAGCGGGAGTGTTTACAATGAGCAGTTCTTC. Protein product: CASSPASGSVYNEQFF. The full variable domain, completed using reference TRBV18 and TRBJ2-1, is NAGVMQNPRHLVRRRGQEARLRCSPMKGHSHVYWYRQLPEEGLKFMVYLQKENIIDESGMPKERFSAEFPKEGPSILRIQQVVRGDSAAYFCASSPASGSVYNEQFFGPGTRLTVL.